Below, one T cell receptor beta chain is given with its context. This record comes from a study of monozygotic twins with inflammatory bowel disease. For each CDR3 protein, TCRdb gives one entry from its re-call of the 5' RACE reads, without DNA. This listing includes approximately 340,000 distinct CDR3 sequences. Sequenced input: blood. The receptor comes from a human donor with ulcerative colitis or Crohn's disease, or a healthy co-twin of an affected twin (not recorded which).

Here the CDR3 reads CASSLAGVAVGNMQYF. V gene TRBV5-1 combines with J gene TRBJ2-4. This CDR3 comprises 16 residues. Germline CDR1 SGHRS, CDR2 YFSETQ.